What follows are 19 T cell receptor beta chains derived from one specimen sequenced in a study of blood T cell repertoires in COVID-19. Clones were sequenced by immunoSEQ multiplex PCR, and TCRdb holds only the in-frame ones, with some missing. The sample has over 80,000 clones; more than 75% are singletons. What was sequenced was peripheral blood. All receptors come from a man aged 50-59 years with acute or convalescent COVID-19.

The chain combines TRBV4-1 with TRBJ2-7; TRBD1 matches 9 bases. This CDR3 has 15 residues. Germline-derived CDR1 and CDR2 are MGHRA and YSYEKL. With V trimmed by 0 bases and J by 6 bases, 6 bases remained unmatched. CDR3 bases: TGCGCCAGCAGCCAAGATGGGACAGGGAGGGGCGAGCAGTACTTC. Protein product: CASSQDGTGRGEQYF.

This clone was recorded once. The rearrangement links TRBV30 to TRBJ1-1; TRBD1 might be the D (6 bases). Trimming shortened V by 4 bases and J by 5 bases, and 20 bases separated the two germline ends. This CDR3 has 15 amino acids. Germline CDR1 reads GTSNPN; CDR2 reads SVGIG (reference sequence). The CDR3 sequence is CAWTRWGGRGTEAFF. CDR3 in DNA: TGTGCCTGGACCCGTTGGGGGGGGCGGGGGACTGAAGCTTTCTTT. The full variable domain, with the rest looked up from reference TRBV30 and TRBJ1-1, is SQTIHQWPATLVQPVGSPLSLECTVEGTSNPNLYWYRQAAGRGLQLLFYSVGIGQISSEVPQNLSASRPQDRQFILSSKKLLLSDSGFYLCAWTRWGGRGTEAFFGQGTRLTVV.

The sample holds a few counts of this clone. The chain carries TRBV6-6 and TRBJ2-7, with D perhaps TRBD2 (5 bases). V was pared by 2 bases and J by 4 bases, with 15 bases between. This CDR3 region has 15 residues. Germline CDR1 is MNHNY and CDR2 is SVGAGI (reference sequence). CDR3 loop: CASSYAERNSYEQYF. In DNA, the CDR3 is TGTGCCAGCAGTTACGCAGAGCGGAACTCGTACGAGCAGTACTTC.

The rearrangement joins TRBV7-8 to TRBJ2-7, with D maybe TRBD2 (6 bases). Trimming took off 4 bases at V and 7 bases at J, with 17 bases between the two ends. The germline V gene has CDR1 SGHVS and CDR2 FQNEAQ. The CDR3 spans 14 residues. CDR3 DNA sequence: TGTGCCAGCAGCTCGGACCTAAGAGGAGGGGAGCAGTACTTC. Amino acids: CASSSDLRGGEQYF. The entire variable domain, with the rest obtained from reference TRBV7-8 and TRBJ2-7, is as follows: GAGVSQSPRYKVAKRGQDVALRCDPISGHVSLFWYQQALGQGPEFLTYFQNEAQLDKSGLPSDRFFAERPEGSVSTLKIQRTQQEDSAVYLCASSSDLRGGEQYFGPGTRLTVT.

The chain is built from TRBV7-9 and TRBJ2-7; no firm D call. Germline CDR1 SEHNR, CDR2 FQNEAQ (reference sequence). Trimming removed 5 bases from V and 4 bases from J, with 24 bases in between. The length of the CDR3 is 17 residues. The CDR3 sequence: CASSPTGSMVVGYEQYF. CDR3 nucleotides: TGTGCCAGCAGCCCTACCGGGTCTATGGTAGTTGGATACGAGCAGTACTTC.

The rearrangement uses TRBV27 and TRBJ1-1; D remains ambiguous. Germline lookup yields CDR1 MNHEY and CDR2 SMNVEV (reference sequence). This CDR3 contains 13 residues. Trimming pared 6 bases from V and 2 bases from J, leaving 10 bases between. CDR3 sequence: CASSLDSNTEAFF. The DNA for the CDR3 is TGTGCCAGCAGCCTGGACTCCAACACTGAAGCTTTCTTT.

This chain links TRBV6-5 with TRBJ2-7, with a possible D match to TRBD2 (6 bases). Trimming left V 8 bases short and J 0 bases short, with 11 bases between. The length of the CDR3 is 13 residues. The V gene's germline CDR1 is MNHEY and CDR2 SVGAGI. CDR3 in amino acids: CASGEVYSYEQYF. The CDR3 region has the DNA TGTGCCAGCGGGGAGGTTTACTCCTACGAGCAGTACTTC.

CDR3 loop: CASAFRDTQYF. The CDR3, as DNA: TGTGCCAGCGCGTTCAGGGATACGCAGTATTTT. The V gene is TRBV12-3 or TRBV12-4, the J gene TRBJ2-3; no reliable D call. V shed 8 bases and J shed 6 bases, with 9 bases lying between them. This CDR3 is built from 11 residues.

This CDR3 is CASSPFLGQREKLFF. Written as DNA, the CDR3 is TGTGCCAGCAGCCCCTTCCTAGGACAGCGCGAAAAACTGTTTTTT. The chain links TRBV11-2 to TRBJ1-4; tentative D call: TRBD1 (6 bases). This CDR3 contains 15 residues. Per the germline V gene, CDR1 is SGHAT and CDR2 is FQNNGV. Trimming cost V 5 bases and J 8 bases, with 18 bases left between them.

The genes are TRBV9 and TRBJ2-5; D perhaps matches TRBD2 (6 bases). Trimming left V 0 bases short and J 4 bases short, with 22 bases between. The CDR3 sequence is 18 residues long. Looked up from germline, CDR1 is SGDLS and CDR2 is YYNGEE. CDR3 coding DNA: TGTGCCAGCAGCGTAGCTACGATGGCTTTGACGGGAGTAGAGACCCAGTACTTC. Residues: CASSVATMALTGVETQYF.

The genes are TRBV4-1 and TRBJ1-1; D ambiguous. V shed 1 base and J shed 1 base, with 7 bases lying between them. This CDR3 has 14 amino acids. Germline lookup yields CDR1 MGHRA and CDR2 YSYEKL. CDR3 coding DNA: TGCGCCAGCAGCCAAGCGGGAGGGAACACTGAAGCTTTCTTT. Its translation is CASSQAGGNTEAFF.

The gene calls are TRBV29-1 and TRBJ2-7, with D perhaps TRBD2 (6 bases). Per the germline V gene, CDR1 is SQVTM and CDR2 is ANQGSEA. This CDR3 spans 11 amino acids. V was clipped by 6 bases and J by 6 bases, with 12 bases between them. CDR3 in DNA: TGCAGCGTAGGGACTGGATTCGAGCAGTACTTC. This gives the protein CSVGTGFEQYF.

V gene TRBV18 combines with J gene TRBJ2-7; no reliable D call. Per germline, CDR1 KGHSH and CDR2 LQKENI. The V gene lost 2 bases and the J gene lost 4 bases, with 12 bases spanning the gap. The CDR3 loop spans 14 amino acids. The CDR3: CASSPETVLYEQYF. The CDR3 nucleotides read TGTGCCAGCTCACCAGAGACGGTACTATACGAGCAGTACTTC. Supplemented by reference TRBV18 and TRBJ2-7, the full variable domain reads NAGVMQNPRHLVRRRGQEARLRCSPMKGHSHVYWYRQLPEEGLKFMVYLQKENIIDESGMPKERFSAEFPKEGPSILRIQQVVRGDSAAYFCASSPETVLYEQYFGPGTRLTVT.

The chain joins TRBV18 to TRBJ1-3; 9 bases map to TRBD1. Germline lookup yields CDR1 KGHSH and CDR2 LQKENI. The CDR3 spans 16 residues. V lost 6 bases, J lost 1 base, and 7 bases stayed unmatched. CDR3 amino acids: CASSRSTGGSGNTIYF. In DNA, the CDR3 is TGTGCCAGCTCCCGGTCGACAGGGGGTTCTGGAAACACCATATATTTT.

V is TRBV5-6 and J is TRBJ2-2, with 7 nucleotides matching TRBD1. V was pared by 0 bases and J by 2 bases, with 4 bases of the junction left unmatched. CDR1 is SGHDT and CDR2 is YYEEEE in the germline V gene. The CDR3 runs 16 residues. The CDR3 sequence is CASSLARDSNTGELFF. The CDR3 DNA reads as TGTGCCAGCAGCTTGGCCCGGGACAGCAACACCGGGGAGCTGTTTTTT. Based on the CDR3 plus reference TRBV5-6 and TRBJ2-2, the full variable domain is DAGVTQSPTHLIKTRGQQVTLRCSPKSGHDTVSWYQQALGQGPQFIFQYYEEEERQRGNFPDRFSGHQFPNYSSELNVNALLLGDSALYLCASSLARDSNTGELFFGEGSRLTVL.

This clone was observed a single time. This chain uses TRBV5-4 with TRBJ1-1; D remains ambiguous. CDR1 is SGHNT, CDR2 YYREEE, per germline (reference sequence). This CDR3 comprises 15 residues. Trimming removed 3 bases at V and 3 bases at J, with 15 bases between. In nucleotides, the CDR3 is TGTGCCAGCAGCTCGTCGCCCGGAGTGTACACTGAAGCTTTCTTT. Its protein is CASSSSPGVYTEAFF. Combining the CDR3 with reference TRBV5-4 and TRBJ1-1 gives the whole variable domain ETGVTQSPTHLIKTRGQQVTLRCSSQSGHNTVSWYQQALGQGPQFIFQYYREEENGRGNFPPRFSGLQFPNYSSELNVNALELDDSALYLCASSSSPGVYTEAFFGQGTRLTVV.

V usage is TRBV28 and J usage is TRBJ2-2, with 8 bases matching TRBD1. Per the germline V gene, CDR1 is MDHEN and CDR2 is SYDVKM. J lost 6 bases, V lost 6 bases, and 12 bases had no gene match. The CDR3 is 16 residues long. The CDR3 is CASRTSGDRRSGELFF. The CDR3 DNA sequence: TGTGCCAGCAGGACCTCCGGGGACAGGCGTTCCGGGGAGCTGTTTTTT. Filled out from reference TRBV28 and TRBJ2-2, the complete variable domain reads DVKVTQSSRYLVKRTGEKVFLECVQDMDHENMFWYRQDPGLGLRLIYFSYDVKMKEKGDIPEGYSVSREKKERFSLILESASTNQTSMYLCASRTSGDRRSGELFFGEGSRLTVL.

J is TRBJ2-7 and V is TRBV19, with D unresolved. CDR1 LNHDA and CDR2 SQIVND come from the germline V gene (reference sequence). The CDR3 length is 13 residues. With 1 base removed from V and 1 base from J, the gap between germline ends came to 5 bases. The chain's CDR3 is CASSIGQSYEQYF. The CDR3 nucleotides are TGTGCCAGTAGTATAGGCCAGTCCTACGAGCAGTACTTC.

In nucleotides, the CDR3 is TGCGCCAGCAGGGCAGGGACTTCCTTCTCGGGGGAGACCCAGTACTTC. This gives the protein CASRAGTSFSGETQYF. The chain links TRBV4-1 to TRBJ2-5, with D tentatively TRBD2 (6 bases). This CDR3 is built from 16 residues. V lost 6 bases and J 5 bases, leaving 22 bases between the germline ends. Per the germline V gene, CDR1 is MGHRA and CDR2 is YSYEKL.